The clone carrying this TCR beta chain was picked up a small number of times. The antigen is undetermined. The whole isolated RNA underwent reverse transcription, so sequencing captured expressed TCRB transcripts. Sequenced by immunoSEQ multiplex PCR; TCRdb stores in-frame clones only, minus some. The table records about 370,000 clones, 8.5% to 10% of them present only once. From germline, CDR1 is MNHEY and CDR2 SVGAGI. The trim removed 0 bases at V and 4 bases at J, leaving 2 bases unmatched. This CDR3 has 15 residues. This sample was included in a study of beta chain features in type 1 diabetes. Study information: Patients did not differ from healthy donors in age, gender or cell yield. Over 85,000,000 sorted cells were examined across all samples. Broader study findings: TCRB CDR3s from Type 1 diabetes patients were moderately but significantly shorter in all four CD4+ subsets. Using cDNA template may skew counts toward highly expressing activated cells. TCRB repertoires of naive, central memory and Treg cells appeared more similar among patients than among healthy donors.

The V call is TRBV6-5, the J call TRBJ2-2; TRBD1 matches 7 bases. The sequenced material came from central memory CD4+ T cells from blood. The sequence derives from a man aged 30 to 45 with type 1 diabetes. The CDR3 spells CASSYSRDSTGELFF. The CDR3 nucleotides are TGTGCCAGCAGTTACTCGAGGGACAGCACCGGGGAGCTGTTTTTT.